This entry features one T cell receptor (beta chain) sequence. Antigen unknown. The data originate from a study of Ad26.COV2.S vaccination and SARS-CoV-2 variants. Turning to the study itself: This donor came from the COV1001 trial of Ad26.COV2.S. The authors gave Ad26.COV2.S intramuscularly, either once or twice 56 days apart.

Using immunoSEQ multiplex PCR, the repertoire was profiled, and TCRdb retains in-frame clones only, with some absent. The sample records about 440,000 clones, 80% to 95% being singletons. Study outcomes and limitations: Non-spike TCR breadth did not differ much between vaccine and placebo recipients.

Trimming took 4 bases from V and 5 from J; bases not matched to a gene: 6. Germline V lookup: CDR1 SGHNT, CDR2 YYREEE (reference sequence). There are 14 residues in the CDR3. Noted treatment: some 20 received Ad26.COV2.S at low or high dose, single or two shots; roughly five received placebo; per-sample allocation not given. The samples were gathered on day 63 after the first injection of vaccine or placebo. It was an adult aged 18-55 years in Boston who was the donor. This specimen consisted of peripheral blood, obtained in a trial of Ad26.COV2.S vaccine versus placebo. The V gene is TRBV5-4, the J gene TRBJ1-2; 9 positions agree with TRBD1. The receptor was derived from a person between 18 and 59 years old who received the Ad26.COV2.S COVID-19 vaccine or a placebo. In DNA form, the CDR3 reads TGTGCCAGCAGCCGGGACAGGGTCGGGTATGGCTACACCTTC. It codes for CASSRDRVGYGYTF.